This T cell receptor (beta chain) was sequenced for a study of blood T cell repertoires in COVID-19. Turning to the study itself: The United States, Italy and Spain supplied acute and convalescent COVID-19 samples. PBMCs, B-cell-depleted T cells, or T cells provided the cDNA or gDNA that made up the material.

In the study's own analysis: Amplified reference gene primers provided the basis for estimating nucleated cell counts. TCRdb's table, derived via immunoSEQ multiplex PCR, lists solely in-frame clones and lacks some. That table furnishes V, J and clone size, whereas the DNA furnished D and trimming. The sample lists around 200,000 clones, around 79% occurring once. The CDR3 contains 13 residues. Germline V gene data show CDR1 as MNHNY and CDR2 as SVGAGI (reference sequence). V dropped 5 bases and J dropped 2; count of bases not matched to a gene: 2. This TCR derives from a woman in her 40s with COVID-19, enrolled during active disease. The chain has TRBV6-6 and TRBJ1-2; 7 positions match TRBD1. Sequences were obtained from peripheral blood. CDR3 in amino acids: CASSGGQNYGYTF. For the CDR3, the DNA is TGTGCCAGCAGTGGGGGACAGAACTATGGCTACACCTTC.